This TCR beta chain was retrieved from a study of memory CD4+ T cells and cytomegalovirus serostatus. This clone was counted a single time. V was cut by 1 base and J by 1 base, with 7 bases left in between. The CDR3 has 14 amino acids. CDR1 SGHTA and CDR2 FQGNSA come from the germline V gene. Single viable CD3+CD4+CD8-CD45RO+ cells were sorted as the memory CD4+ T cells. TCRdb's copy holds only in-frame clones and misses some; the assay was immunoSEQ multiplex PCR. Altogether tens of thousands of clones are present, just over 75% being singletons, with the ten largest covering roughly 1.7%. The sequence was collected from an adult in good health and CMV-seronegative. The chain couples TRBV7-2 to TRBJ1-1; D gene ambiguous. The source material was memory CD4+ T cells from blood. The CDR3 region is CASSLESRNTEAFF. CDR3 coding DNA: TGTGCCAGCAGCTTAGAGTCGCGGAACACTGAAGCTTTCTTT.